A selection of T cell receptor beta chains follows, all from one sample in a study of shared clonotypes between healthy human individuals. The repertoire was sequenced with immunoSEQ multiplex PCR; TCRdb's copy has only in-frame clones and lacks some. The profile covers about 2.2 million clones, with about 94% appearing a single time and approximately 1.7% taken by the ten largest. Sequenced input: naive CD8+ T cells from PBMCs. The receptors derive from a man aged 18 to 30 in good health. Some clones in this sample may be carry-over from other donors' samples. Both conserved end residues are part of each CDR3. Fields, in order: D gene, J gene, clone size, V gene, CDR3 DNA, CDR3 protein. A D gene is named only where the DNA matches it firmly. Not every row has a clone size; where given, it reads once, few, many or a size class.

>TRBD2|TRBJ2-1|few|TRBV27
TGTGCCAGCAGTTTGGGTCCCGGAAGCGGGAGTGATCGGCAGTTCTTC
CASSLGPGSGSDRQFF
>TRBD1|TRBJ2-5|.|TRBV7-9
TGTGCCAGCAGCCTATCATACAGGGGATTGTTGGAGACCCAGTACTTC
CASSLSYRGLLETQYF
>.|TRBJ1-1|.|TRBV5-1
TGCGCCAGCAGCTGGCCGGACAGCATGAACACTGAAGCTTTCTTT
CASSWPDSMNTEAFF
>.|TRBJ1-4|once|TRBV2
TGTGCCAGCAGTGAAATGAGGGGCGGCAAACAAAAACTGTTTTTT
CASSEMRGGKQKLFF
>TRBD2|TRBJ2-3|.|TRBV27
TGTGCCAGCAGTCCGGGACTAGCGGGCAGCACAGATACGCAGTATTTT
CASSPGLAGSTDTQYF
>.|TRBJ2-6|.|TRBV10-1
TGCGCCAGCACCCAAATAGAGGAAATACAGGCTGGGGCCAACGTCCTGACTTTC
CASTQIEEIQAGANVLTF
>TRBD2|TRBJ2-7|.|TRBV27
TGTGCCAGCGGAGAAGCGGGAATCTTGGGAGAGCAGTACTTC
CASGEAGILGEQYF
>.|TRBJ2-1|.|TRBV2
TGTGCCAGCACACAATGGGGGGTTAGGGCGTACAATGAGCAGTTCTTC
CASTQWGVRAYNEQFF
>TRBD1|TRBJ2-7|.|TRBV28
TGTGCCAGCAGTAGAGGACAGGGGTCCACCGTCTCCTACGAGCAGTACTTC
CASSRGQGSTVSYEQYF
>TRBD1|TRBJ2-7|.|TRBV27
TGTGCCAGCAGTTTACAGGGGGCTCCGGCCTACGAGCAGTACTTC
CASSLQGAPAYEQYF
>TRBD2|TRBJ2-3|.|TRBV19
TGTGCCACCACGGGGGGGACTAGCACAGATACGCAGTATTTT
CATTGGTSTDTQYF
>.|TRBJ2-1|.|TRBV28
TGTGCCAGCAGTTTGGAGGGCCCCGACAATGAGCAGTTCTTC
CASSLEGPDNEQFF
>TRBD2|TRBJ2-3|.|TRBV4-1
TGCGCCAGCAGCCAAGATCAGGGACTAGCGCTATATACAGATACGCAGTATTTT
CASSQDQGLALYTDTQYF
>TRBD2|TRBJ2-7|.|TRBV5-4
TGTGCCAGCAGGGATTTGGGGAGGGGAACCCACGAGCAGTACTTC
CASRDLGRGTHEQYF
>.|TRBJ2-7|.|TRBV5-8
TGTGCCAGCAGCTTTCACCTCACGGGGGCCTCCTACGAGCAGTACTTC
CASSFHLTGASYEQYF
>.|TRBJ2-5|.|TRBV27
TGTGCCAGCAGTTTGAATCTCATGTCGTCAGAACAAGAGACCCAGTACTTC
CASSLNLMSSEQETQYF
>.|TRBJ2-1|.|TRBV15
TGTGCCACCAGTCACGAAGGGGGTGAGCAGTTCTTC
CATSHEGGEQFF
>TRBD2|TRBJ2-7|.|TRBV28
TGTGCCAGCAGTTTAGAGTCGGGGGGCGAGCAGTACTTC
CASSLESGGEQYF
>.|TRBJ2-3|.|TRBV5-1
TGCGCCAGCAGCTTGGACGTTGGGGTACCAACAGATACGCAGTATTTT
CASSLDVGVPTDTQYF
>TRBD2|TRBJ2-2|.|TRBV28
TGTGCCAGCAGTCTACTAGCGGGAGAGGCCACCGGGGAGCTGTTTTTT
CASSLLAGEATGELFF
>TRBD2|TRBJ2-7|.|TRBV5-1
TGCGCCAGCAGCCCGACGGGGGGGCAAAGGGACGAGCAGTACTTC
CASSPTGGQRDEQYF
>.|TRBJ1-1|.|TRBV28
TGTGCCAGCAGTTTTCTCGGGACAAGCAACACTGAAGCTTTCTTT
CASSFLGTSNTEAFF
>.|TRBJ2-7|.|TRBV5-8
TGTGCCAGCAGCTTGGAGAGGGAGGTGTACAGGGCCACCGAGCAGTACTTC
CASSLEREVYRATEQYF
>.|TRBJ1-6|.|TRBV27
TGTGCCAGCAGTGTTTACGGGTCCCGTTCACCCCTCCACTTT
CASSVYGSRSPLHF
>TRBD2|TRBJ2-3|.|TRBV7-8
TGTGCCAGCATCTCCCTCCAGGAGGGACTAGCGGGAGAACGGCGAGATACGCAGTATTTT
CASISLQEGLAGERRDTQYF
>.|TRBJ1-5|.|TRBV2
TGTGCCAGCAGTGAGCTAGGGATTAGTCAGCCCCAGCATTTT
CASSELGISQPQHF
>TRBD2|TRBJ2-7|.|TRBV27
TGTGCCAGCAGTCCCTGGGGGGGGTCCTACGAGCAGTACTTC
CASSPWGGSYEQYF
>.|TRBJ2-7|.|TRBV5-1
TGCGCCAGCAGCTTGGCCCCGGGCTACGAGCAGTACTTC
CASSLAPGYEQYF
>.|TRBJ1-2|few|TRBV5-4
TGTGCCAGCAGCTTGGATAGGGCTGGCTACACCTTC
CASSLDRAGYTF
>.|TRBJ2-5|.|TRBV21-1
TGTGCCAGCAGCAACTGCGGGGGGCAGGGTTTGTGGGAGACCCAGTACTTC
CASSNCGGQGLWETQYF
>TRBD2|TRBJ2-7|.|TRBV11-3
TGTGCCAGCAGCTTAGTGTCTAGCGGGGTTACCTACGAGCAGTACTTC
CASSLVSSGVTYEQYF
>.|TRBJ1-1|.|TRBV19
TGTGCCAGTAGTATAGATCCCTGGGGGGCAGAGAACACTGAAGCTTTCTTT
CASSIDPWGAENTEAFF
>.|TRBJ1-1|few|TRBV30
TGTGCCTGGAGTGTATGGGGAAGGGATGAAGCTTTCTTT
CAWSVWGRDEAFF
>.|TRBJ1-1|.|TRBV6-5
TGTGCCAGCAGAGGGTGGGGGATGAACACTGAAGCTTTCTTT
CASRGWGMNTEAFF
>.|TRBJ1-1|.|TRBV6-5
TGTGCCAGCAGTTACTATCGGATGAACACTGAAGCTTTCTTT
CASSYYRMNTEAFF